These 8 T cell receptor beta chains were sequenced from one sample in a study of blood T cell repertoires in COVID-19. This table comes from immunoSEQ multiplex PCR, and its TCRdb copy is limited to in-frame clones, with some not included. In the table there are 84,000 or so clones, 85% of which are singletons. Sequenced input: peripheral blood. The origin of the receptors is a woman aged 70-85 years with active or convalescent COVID-19.

This clone has just one count. This sequence joins TRBV6-5 and TRBJ1-2; no clear D gene. The CDR3 is made up of 13 amino acids. Trimming removed 1 base from V and 5 bases from J, with 8 bases in between. The germline CDR1 and CDR2 sequences are MNHEY and SVGAGI. CDR3 residues: CASSYLAGYGYTF. In nucleotides, the CDR3 is TGTGCCAGCAGTTACTTAGCCGGATATGGCTACACCTTC.

This chain connects TRBV30 to TRBJ2-7, with 8 bases that match TRBD2. Germline CDR1 reads GTSNPN; CDR2 reads SVGIG (reference sequence). This CDR3 contains 13 residues. V lost 5 bases and J lost 2; bases outside the gene matches: 5. The CDR3 nucleotides read TGTGCCTGGGGGTCGGGACTAGCCTACGAGCAGTACTTC. It yields the protein CAWGSGLAYEQYF.

The rearrangement joins TRBV12-3 or TRBV12-4 to TRBJ1-1; D call uncertain. CDR3 size: 13 residues. The V end was cut by 3 bases, the J end by 4 bases, with 9 bases between. The CDR3 coding sequence is TGTGCCAGCAGTTTGATTCTAGGCACTGAAGCTTTCTTT. Residues: CASSLILGTEAFF.

This clone was seen once. The chain employs TRBV7-2 and TRBJ2-5, with 7 bases fitting TRBD2. This CDR3 spans 13 amino acids. The trim removed 1 base at V and 4 bases at J, leaving 0 bases unmatched. Germline CDR1 is SGHTA and CDR2 is FQGNSA. The CDR3 DNA reads TGTGCCAGCAGCTTAGGGGGGGGAGAGACCCAGTACTTC. Translation gives CASSLGGGETQYF.

V usage is TRBV28 and J usage is TRBJ2-6; D is ambiguous. Trimming cost V 5 bases and J 2 bases, with 10 bases left between them. This CDR3 has 15 amino acids. The germline V gene encodes CDR1 MDHEN and CDR2 SYDVKM. The chain's CDR3 is CASSPQIAGANVLTF. The DNA for the CDR3 is TGTGCCAGCAGTCCCCAGATTGCTGGGGCCAACGTCCTGACTTTC.

V usage is TRBV19 and J usage is TRBJ1-6; TRBD1 matches at 8 bases. The V gene's germline CDR1 is LNHDA and CDR2 SQIVND (reference sequence). The CDR3 length is 16 residues. The trim removed 4 bases at V and 10 bases at J, leaving 12 bases unmatched. Written as DNA, the CDR3 is TGTGCCAGTAGTACTGGGCAGGGGGCAGGGGGCTCACCCCTCCACTTT. As protein: CASSTGQGAGGSPLHF.

J is TRBJ2-1 and V is TRBV19; TRBD1 matches at 9 bases. Germline trimming cut 4 bases from V and 14 bases from J; bases unmatched to any gene: 21. Germline loops: CDR1 LNHDA, CDR2 SQIVND (reference sequence). The CDR3 is made up of 17 amino acids. The CDR3: CASSRSGTGSAPGSKFF. In nucleotides, the CDR3 is TGTGCCAGTAGTAGGTCCGGGACAGGGTCAGCCCCTGGAAGTAAGTTCTTC.

This sequence joins TRBV19 and TRBJ1-5; D may be TRBD1 (5 bases). The length of the CDR3 is 15 residues. Germline values: CDR1 LNHDA, CDR2 SQIVND (reference sequence). The germline V and J ends were trimmed by 2 bases and 4 bases, with 12 bases remaining between them. The CDR3 DNA follows: TGTGCCAGTAGTATAAGCAGGGTAGGGAATCAGCCCCAGCATTTT. It specifies CASSISRVGNQPQHF.